This TCR beta chain was recorded in a study of shared clonotypes between healthy human individuals. Germline assignment: CDR1 MDHEN and CDR2 SYDVKM. Trimming removed 4 bases from V and 5 bases from J, with 7 bases in between. The CDR3 runs 12 residues. Details on this clone: Its antigen is undetermined.

Study outcomes and limitations: Only blood underwent sampling, and tissue repertoires likely differ. The genetic and exposure-history diversity represented was limited by few donors.

The authors sequenced unsorted PBMC DNA on ten immunoSEQ deep assay plates. Profiled with immunoSEQ multiplex PCR; TCRdb holds only in-frame clones, not every one. The sample consists of about 520,000 clones, approximately 81% of them appearing once. The source material was PBMCs. This clonotype was obtained from a woman aged 40 to 55 in good health. Some clones in this sample may be carry-over from other donors' samples. V and J are TRBV28 and TRBJ2-3, with D unresolved. As DNA, the CDR3 is TGTGCCAGCAGTTCCGACCTAGATACGCAGTATTTT. Translation: CASSSDLDTQYF.